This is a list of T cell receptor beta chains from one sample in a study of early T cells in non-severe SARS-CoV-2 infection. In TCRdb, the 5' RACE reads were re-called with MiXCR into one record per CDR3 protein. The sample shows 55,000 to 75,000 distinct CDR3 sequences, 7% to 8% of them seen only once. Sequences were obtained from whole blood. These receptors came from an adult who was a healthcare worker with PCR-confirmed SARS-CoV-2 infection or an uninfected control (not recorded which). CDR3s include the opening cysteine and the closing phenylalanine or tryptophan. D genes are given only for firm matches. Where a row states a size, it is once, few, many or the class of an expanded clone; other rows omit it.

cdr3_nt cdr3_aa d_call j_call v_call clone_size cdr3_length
TGCAGTGCTAGAGATCCGGAGGGAAACACCATATATTTT CSARDPEGNTIYF - TRBJ1-3 TRBV20-1 few 13
TGTGCCAGCAGCGGGAGTACAGGGCATCCCAGCACAGATACGCAGTATTTT CASSGSTGHPSTDTQYF - TRBJ2-3 TRBV7-8 - 17
TGCAGTGCTAGAGATCAGGTGGGGGGCTCCTACAATGAGCAGTTCTTC CSARDQVGGSYNEQFF - TRBJ2-1 TRBV20-1 many 16
TGTGCCAGCAGAAGACTAGCGGGAGCCACCGGGGAGCTGTTTTTT CASRRLAGATGELFF TRBD2 TRBJ2-2 TRBV7-2 many 15
TGTGCCAGCAGTGCTAGCGGGAGGCACACCGGGGAGCTGTTTTTT CASSASGRHTGELFF TRBD2 TRBJ2-2 TRBV27 few 15
TGTGCCAGCAGCCACTACCTGGGGGAGACCAACACCGGGGAGCTGTTTTTT CASSHYLGETNTGELFF - TRBJ2-2 TRBV3-1 few 17
TGCAGTGCCCAGACAGGGAGCAGTGAGCAGTTCTTC CSAQTGSSEQFF TRBD1 TRBJ2-1 TRBV20-1 many 12
TGTGCCAGCAGTTACAGGGACAACTACGAGCAGTACTTC CASSYRDNYEQYF - TRBJ2-7 TRBV6-2/TRBV6-3 - 13
TGCAGTGCCGGGAGGGAGACCCAGTACTTC CSAGRETQYF TRBD2 TRBJ2-5 TRBV20-1 many 10
TGTGCCAGCAGCTCAGACAGGGGGCGCCTAGAGACCCAGTACTTC CASSSDRGRLETQYF TRBD1 TRBJ2-5 TRBV11-2 many 15
TGTGCCAGCAGCCACCCCCCGGGACAGGTCTTCTACGAGCAGTACTTC CASSHPPGQVFYEQYF TRBD1 TRBJ2-7 TRBV4-2 few 16
TGTGCCAGCAGTTTATCGGGACAGGGACGCGGATATGGCTACACCTTC CASSLSGQGRGYGYTF TRBD1 TRBJ1-2 TRBV28 - 16
TGCAGCGCTAGTAAATGGACCCTGGGCATATCGGATAATTCACCCCTCCATTTT CSASKWTLGISDNSPLHF - TRBJ1-6 TRBV20-1 - 18
TGCGCCAGCAGCTTCCAGACAGGGGAAGGAAACACCATATATTTT CASSFQTGEGNTIYF TRBD1 TRBJ1-3 TRBV5-1 few 15
TGTGCCAGCAATGATCAGAAGAGCACAGATACGCAGTATTTT CASNDQKSTDTQYF - TRBJ2-3 TRBV12-3/TRBV12-4 few 14
TGCAGCGTCCCAAGAGGACAGGGGGGATTGGGTAACTATGGCTACACCTTC CSVPRGQGGLGNYGYTF TRBD1 TRBJ1-2 TRBV29-1 many 17
TGTGCCAGCAGCCAAGACTACGAGCAGTACTTC CASSQDYEQYF - TRBJ2-7 TRBV14 many 11
TGTGCCAGCACCTTATCCAGGGTGTCCTACGAGCAGTACTTC CASTLSRVSYEQYF - TRBJ2-7 TRBV28 many 14
TGTGCCCTACGGACAGGATCAAACACCGGGGAGCTGTTTTTT CALRTGSNTGELFF - TRBJ2-2 TRBV21-1 - 14
TGTGCCAGCAGCGCGAGTGGCACAGATACGCAGTATTTT CASSASGTDTQYF - TRBJ2-3 TRBV28 many 13
TGTGCCAGCAGTGAAGGACAGGGGGCGCGGAGAGATGGCTACACCTTC CASSEGQGARRDGYTF TRBD1 TRBJ1-2 TRBV2 many 16
TGCAGTGCTAGAGATGGACCCGTCTCCTACAATGAGCAGTTCTTC CSARDGPVSYNEQFF - TRBJ2-1 TRBV20-1 few 15
TGTGCCAGCAGTGAAAGACCGATTTATGGCTACACCTTC CASSERPIYGYTF - TRBJ1-2 TRBV2 - 13
TGCAGTGCAAGACTAGCGGGATTGAGTGGGGCCAACGTCCTGACTTTC CSARLAGLSGANVLTF TRBD2 TRBJ2-6 TRBV20-1 many 16